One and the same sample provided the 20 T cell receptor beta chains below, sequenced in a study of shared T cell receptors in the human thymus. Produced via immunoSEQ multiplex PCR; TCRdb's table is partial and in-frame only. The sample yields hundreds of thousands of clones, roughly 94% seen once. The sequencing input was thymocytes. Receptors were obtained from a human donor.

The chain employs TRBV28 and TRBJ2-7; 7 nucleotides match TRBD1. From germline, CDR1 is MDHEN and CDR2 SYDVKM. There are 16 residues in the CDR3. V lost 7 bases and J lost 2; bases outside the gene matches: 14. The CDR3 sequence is CASTIQRTGSPYEQYF. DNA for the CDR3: TGTGCCAGCACCATTCAGAGGACAGGTTCGCCCTACGAGCAGTACTTC.

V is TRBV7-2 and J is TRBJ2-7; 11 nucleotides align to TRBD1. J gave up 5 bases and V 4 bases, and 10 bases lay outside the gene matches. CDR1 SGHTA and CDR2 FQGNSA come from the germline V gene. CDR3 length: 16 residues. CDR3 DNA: TGTGCCAGCAGCTCGGTAGGGGACAGGGGGGAGGACGAGCAGTACTTC. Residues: CASSSVGDRGEDEQYF.

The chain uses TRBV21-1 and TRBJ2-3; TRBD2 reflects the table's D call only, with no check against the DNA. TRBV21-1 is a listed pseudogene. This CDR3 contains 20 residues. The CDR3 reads CASSKVRPRGASGYTDTQYF. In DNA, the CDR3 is TGTGCCAGCAGCAAAGTTAGGCCTCGAGGAGCGAGCGGATACACAGATACGCAGTATTTT.

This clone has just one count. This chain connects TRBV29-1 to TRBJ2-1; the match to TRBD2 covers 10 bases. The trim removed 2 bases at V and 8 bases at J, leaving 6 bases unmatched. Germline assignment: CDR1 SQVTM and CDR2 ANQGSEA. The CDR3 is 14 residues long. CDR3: CSVELAGARHEQFF. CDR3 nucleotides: TGCAGCGTTGAACTAGCGGGAGCAAGACATGAGCAGTTCTTC.

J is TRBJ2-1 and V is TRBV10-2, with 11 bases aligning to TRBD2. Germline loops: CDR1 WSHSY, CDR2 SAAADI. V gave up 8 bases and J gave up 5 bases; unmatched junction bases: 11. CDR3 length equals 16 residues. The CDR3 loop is CASGTSGSLKDNEQFF. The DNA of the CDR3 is TGCGCCAGCGGCACTAGCGGGAGTCTTAAGGACAATGAGCAGTTCTTC.

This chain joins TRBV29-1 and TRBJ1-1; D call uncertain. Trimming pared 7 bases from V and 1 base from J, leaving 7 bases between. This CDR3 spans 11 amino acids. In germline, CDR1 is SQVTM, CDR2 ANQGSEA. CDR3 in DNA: TGCAGCGCCCGGCGGAACACTGAAGCTTTCTTT. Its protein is CSARRNTEAFF.

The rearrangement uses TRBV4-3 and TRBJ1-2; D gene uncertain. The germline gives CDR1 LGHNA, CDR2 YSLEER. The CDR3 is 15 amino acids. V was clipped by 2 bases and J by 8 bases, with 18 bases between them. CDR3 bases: TGCGCCAGCAGCCAACAAGCCCCCGCCCGAGGAGGCTACACCTTC. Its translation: CASSQQAPARGGYTF.

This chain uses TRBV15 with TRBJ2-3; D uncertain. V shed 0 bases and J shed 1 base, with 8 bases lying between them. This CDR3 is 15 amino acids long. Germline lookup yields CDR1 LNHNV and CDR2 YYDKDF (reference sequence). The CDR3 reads CATSREGIGTDTQYF. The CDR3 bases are TGTGCCACCAGCAGAGAGGGAATAGGCACAGATACGCAGTATTTT.

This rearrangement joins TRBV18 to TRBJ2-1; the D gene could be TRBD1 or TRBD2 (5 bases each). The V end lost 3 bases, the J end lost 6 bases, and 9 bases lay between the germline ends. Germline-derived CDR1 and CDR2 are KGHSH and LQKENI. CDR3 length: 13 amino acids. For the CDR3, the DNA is TGTGCCAGCTCACCTAGGGACCTCAATGAGCAGTTCTTC. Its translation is CASSPRDLNEQFF.

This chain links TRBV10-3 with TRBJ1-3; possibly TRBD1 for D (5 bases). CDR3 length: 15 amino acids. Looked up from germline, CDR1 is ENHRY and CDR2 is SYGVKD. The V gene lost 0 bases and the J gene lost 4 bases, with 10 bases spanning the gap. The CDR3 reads CAISESGPVGNTIYF. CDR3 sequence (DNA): TGTGCCATCAGTGAGTCGGGGCCGGTCGGAAACACCATATATTTT.

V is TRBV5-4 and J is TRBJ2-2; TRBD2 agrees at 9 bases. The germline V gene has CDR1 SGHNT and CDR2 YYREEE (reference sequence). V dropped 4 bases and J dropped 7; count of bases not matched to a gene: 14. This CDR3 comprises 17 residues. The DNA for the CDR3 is TGTGCCAGCAGCCGGATTTTTGGCGGGAGGGATGACGGGGAGCTGTTTTTT. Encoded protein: CASSRIFGGRDDGELFF.

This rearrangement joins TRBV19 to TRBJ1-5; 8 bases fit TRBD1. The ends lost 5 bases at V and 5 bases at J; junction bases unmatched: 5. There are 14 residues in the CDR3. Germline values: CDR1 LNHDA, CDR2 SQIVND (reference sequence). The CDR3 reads CASSSDRVDQPQHF. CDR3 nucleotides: TGTGCCAGTAGTTCGGACAGGGTAGATCAGCCCCAGCATTTT.

The CDR3 DNA follows: TGTGCCAGCAGGCCGGGCCCCAGAACTGAAGCTTTCTTT. It specifies CASRPGPRTEAFF. The chain carries TRBV28 and TRBJ1-1; D is unclear. The length of the CDR3 is 13 residues. V lost 6 bases to trimming and J lost 5 bases, with 13 bases between them. The germline V gene has CDR1 MDHEN and CDR2 SYDVKM.

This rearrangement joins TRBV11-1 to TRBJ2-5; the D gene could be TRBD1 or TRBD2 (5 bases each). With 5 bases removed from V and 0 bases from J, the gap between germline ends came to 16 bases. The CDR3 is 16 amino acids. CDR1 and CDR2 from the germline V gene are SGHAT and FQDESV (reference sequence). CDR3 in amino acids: CASSNWGPLHQETQYF. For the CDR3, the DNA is TGTGCCAGCAGCAACTGGGGACCGCTACACCAAGAGACCCAGTACTTC.

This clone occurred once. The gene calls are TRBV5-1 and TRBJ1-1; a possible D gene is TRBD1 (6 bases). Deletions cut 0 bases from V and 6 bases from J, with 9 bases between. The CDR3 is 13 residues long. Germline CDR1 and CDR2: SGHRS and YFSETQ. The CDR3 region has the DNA TGCGCCAGCAGCTTGGCCAGGGGCCCTGAAGCTTTCTTT. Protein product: CASSLARGPEAFF.

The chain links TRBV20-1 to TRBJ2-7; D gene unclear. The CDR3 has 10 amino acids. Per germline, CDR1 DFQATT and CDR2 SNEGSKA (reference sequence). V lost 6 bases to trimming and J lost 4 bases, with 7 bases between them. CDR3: CSAGSYEQYF. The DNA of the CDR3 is TGCAGTGCAGGGTCGTACGAGCAGTACTTC.

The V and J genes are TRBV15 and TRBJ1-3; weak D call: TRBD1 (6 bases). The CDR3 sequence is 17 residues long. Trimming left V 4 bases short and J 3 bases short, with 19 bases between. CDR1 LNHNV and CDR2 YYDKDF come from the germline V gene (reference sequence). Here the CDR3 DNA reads TGTGCCACCAGCAACCATCCGGGGGCACACAGTGGAAACACCATATATTTT. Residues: CATSNHPGAHSGNTIYF.

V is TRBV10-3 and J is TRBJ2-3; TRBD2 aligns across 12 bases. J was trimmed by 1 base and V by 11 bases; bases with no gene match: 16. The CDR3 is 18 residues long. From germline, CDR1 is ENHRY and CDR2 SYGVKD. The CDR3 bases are TGTGCCGCCTATACTCCCGGGACTAGCGGGTTCGGCACAGATACGCAGTATTTT. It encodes CAAYTPGTSGFGTDTQYF.

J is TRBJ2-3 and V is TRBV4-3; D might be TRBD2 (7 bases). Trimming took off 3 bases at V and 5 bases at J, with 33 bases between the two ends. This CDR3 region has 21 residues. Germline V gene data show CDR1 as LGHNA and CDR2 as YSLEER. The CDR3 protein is CASSHVGLRVSGALAGDTQYF. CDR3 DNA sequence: TGCGCCAGCAGCCATGTGGGACTGAGGGTTTCAGGGGCTTTAGCGGGAGATACGCAGTATTTT.

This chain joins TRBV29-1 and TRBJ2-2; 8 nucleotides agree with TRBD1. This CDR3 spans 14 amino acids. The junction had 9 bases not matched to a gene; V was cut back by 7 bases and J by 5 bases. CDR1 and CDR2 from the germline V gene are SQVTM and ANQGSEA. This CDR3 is CSGTGPPGTGELFF. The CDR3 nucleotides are TGCAGCGGGACAGGGCCCCCGGGAACCGGGGAGCTGTTTTTT.